This T cell receptor (beta chain) was sequenced during a study of shared clonotypes between healthy human individuals. Study outcomes and limitations: Although depth was large, rarefaction showed that sequencing of the sorted subsets was incomplete. Non-shared clonotypes had lower generation probabilities than those shared by all four donors.

V was clipped by 2 bases and J by 7 bases; unmatched bases: 7. The CDR3 loop spans 14 amino acids. Germline-derived CDR1 and CDR2 are SGHNT and YYREEE (reference sequence). A CD45RA+ naive subset and a CD45RA-negative memory subset were split from CD4+ cells. On this clone: Its antigen is unidentified.

Produced via immunoSEQ multiplex PCR; TCRdb's table is partial and in-frame only. The sample consists of 2 million to 3 million clones, 80% to 95% of them appearing once. Sequencing used naive CD4+ T cells from PBMCs. Subset described: CD45RA+ positively selected. This sequence was found in a man between 18 and 35 years old in good health. Some clones in this sample may be carry-over from other donors' samples. The V call is TRBV5-4, the J call TRBJ1-1; 8 bases are shared with TRBD1. CDR3 amino acids: CASSLQGVWSEAFF. The CDR3 DNA follows: TGTGCCAGCAGCTTACAGGGGGTTTGGAGTGAAGCTTTCTTT. Full variable domain (remainder filled in from reference TRBV5-4 and TRBJ1-1): ETGVTQSPTHLIKTRGQQVTLRCSSQSGHNTVSWYQQALGQGPQFIFQYYREEENGRGNFPPRFSGLQFPNYSSELNVNALELDDSALYLCASSLQGVWSEAFFGQGTRLTVV.